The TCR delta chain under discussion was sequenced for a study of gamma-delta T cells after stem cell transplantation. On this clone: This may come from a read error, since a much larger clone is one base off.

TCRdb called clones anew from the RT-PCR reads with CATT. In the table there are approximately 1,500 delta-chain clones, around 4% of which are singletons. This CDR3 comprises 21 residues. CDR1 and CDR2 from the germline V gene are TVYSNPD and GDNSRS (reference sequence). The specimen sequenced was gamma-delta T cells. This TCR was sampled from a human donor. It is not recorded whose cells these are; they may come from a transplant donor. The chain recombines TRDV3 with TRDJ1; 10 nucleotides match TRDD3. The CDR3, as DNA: TGTGCCTGTAAGAATTCCTATAAACTGGGGGATCTAGGGTGTACAACCGAAAAACTCATCTTT. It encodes CACKNSYKLGDLGCTTEKLIF. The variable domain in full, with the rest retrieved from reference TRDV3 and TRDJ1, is CDKVTQSSPDQTVASGSEVVLLCTYDTVYSNPDLFWYRIRPDYSFQFVFYGDNSRSEGADFTQGRFSVKHILTQKAFHLVISPVRTEDSATYYCACKNSYKLGDLGCTTEKLIFGKGTRVTVEP.